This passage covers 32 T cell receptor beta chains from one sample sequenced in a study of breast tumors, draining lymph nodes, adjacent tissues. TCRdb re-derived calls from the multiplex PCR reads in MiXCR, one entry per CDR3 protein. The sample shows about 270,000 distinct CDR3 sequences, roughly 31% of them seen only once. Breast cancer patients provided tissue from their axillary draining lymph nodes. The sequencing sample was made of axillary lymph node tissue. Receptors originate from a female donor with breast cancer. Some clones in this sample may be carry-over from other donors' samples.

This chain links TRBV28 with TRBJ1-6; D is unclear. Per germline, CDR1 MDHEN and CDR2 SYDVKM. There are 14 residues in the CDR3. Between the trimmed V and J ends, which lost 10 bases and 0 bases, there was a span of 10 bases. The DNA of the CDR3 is TGTGCCACTCTACATAGCTCCTATAATTCACCCCTCCACTTT. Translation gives CATLHSSYNSPLHF.

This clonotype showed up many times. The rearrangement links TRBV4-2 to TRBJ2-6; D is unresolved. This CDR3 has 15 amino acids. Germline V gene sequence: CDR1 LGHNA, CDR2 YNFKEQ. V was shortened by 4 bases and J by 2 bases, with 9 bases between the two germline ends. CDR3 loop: CASSRGEPGANVLTF. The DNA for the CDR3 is TGTGCCAGCAGCCGCGGTGAACCTGGGGCCAACGTCCTGACTTTC.

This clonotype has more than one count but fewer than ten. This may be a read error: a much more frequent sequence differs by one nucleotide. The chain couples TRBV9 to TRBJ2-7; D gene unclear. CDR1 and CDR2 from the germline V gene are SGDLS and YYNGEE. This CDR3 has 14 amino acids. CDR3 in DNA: TGTGCCAGCAGCGTCCGACCGTCTTCCTACGAGCAGTCCTTC. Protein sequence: CASSVRPSSYEQSF.

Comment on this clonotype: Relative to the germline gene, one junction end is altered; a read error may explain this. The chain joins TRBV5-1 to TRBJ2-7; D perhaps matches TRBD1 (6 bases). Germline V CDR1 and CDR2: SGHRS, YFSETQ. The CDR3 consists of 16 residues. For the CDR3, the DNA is TGCGCCAGCAGCCCTATATCCGGGACACTCACCTACGGGCAGTACTTC. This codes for CASSPISGTLTYGQYF.

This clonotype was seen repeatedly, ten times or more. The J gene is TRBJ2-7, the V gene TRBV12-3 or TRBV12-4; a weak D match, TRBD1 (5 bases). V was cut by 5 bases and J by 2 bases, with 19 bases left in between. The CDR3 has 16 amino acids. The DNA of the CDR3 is TGTGCCAGCAGTACCTATACAGGATACCTTACCTACGAGCAGTACTTC. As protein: CASSTYTGYLTYEQYF.

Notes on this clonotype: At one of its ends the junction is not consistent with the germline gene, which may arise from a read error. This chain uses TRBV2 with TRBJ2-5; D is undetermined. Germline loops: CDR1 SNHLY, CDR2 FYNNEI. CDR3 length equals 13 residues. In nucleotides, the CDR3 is TGTGCCAGCAGTGGGACGCCAGTTAAAACCCAATACTTC. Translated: CASSGTPVKTQYF.

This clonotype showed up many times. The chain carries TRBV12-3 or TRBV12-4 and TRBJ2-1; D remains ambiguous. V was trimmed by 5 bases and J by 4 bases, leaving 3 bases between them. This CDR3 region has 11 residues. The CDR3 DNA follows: TGTGCCAGCAGTGGGTACAATGAGCAGTTCTTC. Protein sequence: CASSGYNEQFF.

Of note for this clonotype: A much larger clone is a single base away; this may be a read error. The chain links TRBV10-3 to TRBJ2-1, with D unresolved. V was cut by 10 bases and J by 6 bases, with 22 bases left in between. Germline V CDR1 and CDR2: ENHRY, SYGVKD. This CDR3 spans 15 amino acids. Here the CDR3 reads CASGAAVVTANEQFF. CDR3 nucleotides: TGTGCCAGCGGAGCCGCCGTAGTCACTGCCAATGAGCAGTTCTTC.

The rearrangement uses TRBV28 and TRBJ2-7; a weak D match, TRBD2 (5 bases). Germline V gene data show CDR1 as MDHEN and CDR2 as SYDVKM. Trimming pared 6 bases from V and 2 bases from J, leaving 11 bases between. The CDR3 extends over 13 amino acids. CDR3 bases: TGTGCCAGCAGCCGGGAATCCCCCTACGAGCAGTACTTC. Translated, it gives CASSRESPYEQYF.

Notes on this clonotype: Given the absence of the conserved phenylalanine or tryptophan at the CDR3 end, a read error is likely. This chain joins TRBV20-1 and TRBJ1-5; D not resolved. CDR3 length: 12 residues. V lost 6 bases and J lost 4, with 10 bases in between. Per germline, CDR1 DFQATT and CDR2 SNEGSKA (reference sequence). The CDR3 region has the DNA TGCAGTGCAGGGAGACGGAATCAGCCCCAGCATGGT. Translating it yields CSAGRRNQPQHG.

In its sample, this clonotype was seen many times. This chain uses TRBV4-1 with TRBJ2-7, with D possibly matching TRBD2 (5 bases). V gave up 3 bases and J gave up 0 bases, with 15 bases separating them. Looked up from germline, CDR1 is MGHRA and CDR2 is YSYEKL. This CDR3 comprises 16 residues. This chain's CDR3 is CASSHPEDLSSYEQYF. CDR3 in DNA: TGCGCCAGCAGCCACCCGGAGGATTTGAGCTCCTACGAGCAGTACTTC.

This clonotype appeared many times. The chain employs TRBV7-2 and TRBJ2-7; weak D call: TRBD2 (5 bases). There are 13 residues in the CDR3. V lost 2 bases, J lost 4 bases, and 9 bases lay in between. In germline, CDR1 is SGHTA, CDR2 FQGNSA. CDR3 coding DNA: TGTGCCAGCAGCTTATCCGGGAAATACGAGCAGTACTTC. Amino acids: CASSLSGKYEQYF.

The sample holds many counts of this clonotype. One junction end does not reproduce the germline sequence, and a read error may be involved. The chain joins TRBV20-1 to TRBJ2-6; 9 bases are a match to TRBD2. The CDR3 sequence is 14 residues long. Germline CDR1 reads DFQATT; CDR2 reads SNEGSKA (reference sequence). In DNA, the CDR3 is TGCAGTGCTAGGCGGGGGGGTGGGGCCACCGTCCTGACTTTC. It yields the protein CSARRGGGATVLTF.

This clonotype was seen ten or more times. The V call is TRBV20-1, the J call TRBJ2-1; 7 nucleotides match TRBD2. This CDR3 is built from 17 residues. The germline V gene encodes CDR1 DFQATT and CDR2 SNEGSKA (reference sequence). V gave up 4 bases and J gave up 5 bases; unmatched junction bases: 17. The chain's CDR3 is CSATGTIPTSSNNEQFF. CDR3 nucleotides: TGCAGTGCTACCGGGACTATCCCCACCTCAAGCAACAATGAGCAGTTCTTC.

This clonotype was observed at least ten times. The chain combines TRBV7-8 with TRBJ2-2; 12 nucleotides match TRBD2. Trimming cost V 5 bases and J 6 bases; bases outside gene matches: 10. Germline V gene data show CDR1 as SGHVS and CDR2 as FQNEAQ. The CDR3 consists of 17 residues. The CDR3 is CASSQTRTSGISGELFF. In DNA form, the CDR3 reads TGTGCCAGCAGCCAAACCCGGACTAGCGGGATTTCCGGGGAGCTGTTTTTT.

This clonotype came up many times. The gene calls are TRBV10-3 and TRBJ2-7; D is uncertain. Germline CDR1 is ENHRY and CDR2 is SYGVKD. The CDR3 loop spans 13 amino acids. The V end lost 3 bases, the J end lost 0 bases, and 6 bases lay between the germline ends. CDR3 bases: TGTGCCATCAGTGAACTTCCCTCCTACGAGCAGTACTTC. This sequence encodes CAISELPSYEQYF.

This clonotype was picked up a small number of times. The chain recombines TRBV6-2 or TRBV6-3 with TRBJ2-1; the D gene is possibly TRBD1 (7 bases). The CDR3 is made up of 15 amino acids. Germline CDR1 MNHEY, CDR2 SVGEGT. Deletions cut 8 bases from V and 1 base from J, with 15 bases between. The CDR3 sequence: CASGRGERSYNEQFF. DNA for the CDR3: TGTGCCAGCGGCAGGGGGGAGCGATCCTACAATGAGCAGTTCTTC.

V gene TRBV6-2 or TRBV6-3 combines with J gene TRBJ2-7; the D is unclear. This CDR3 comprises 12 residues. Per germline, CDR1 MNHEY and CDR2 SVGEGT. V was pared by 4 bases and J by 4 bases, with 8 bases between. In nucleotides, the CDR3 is TGTGCCAGCAGTTTAGTCCTTTACGAGCAGTACTTC. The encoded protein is CASSLVLYEQYF.

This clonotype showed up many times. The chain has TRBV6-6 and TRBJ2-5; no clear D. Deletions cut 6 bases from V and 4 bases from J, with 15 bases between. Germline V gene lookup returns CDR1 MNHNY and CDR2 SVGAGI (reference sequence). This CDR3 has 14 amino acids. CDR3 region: CASRKATRPETQYF. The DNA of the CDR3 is TGTGCCAGCAGAAAAGCGACCCGTCCAGAGACCCAGTACTTC.

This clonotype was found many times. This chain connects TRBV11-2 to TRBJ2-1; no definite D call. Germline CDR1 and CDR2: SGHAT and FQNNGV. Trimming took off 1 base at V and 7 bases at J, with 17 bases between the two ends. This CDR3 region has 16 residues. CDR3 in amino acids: CASSLVLGTLSNEQFF. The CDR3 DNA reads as TGTGCCAGCAGCTTAGTTCTGGGAACATTGTCGAATGAGCAGTTCTTC.

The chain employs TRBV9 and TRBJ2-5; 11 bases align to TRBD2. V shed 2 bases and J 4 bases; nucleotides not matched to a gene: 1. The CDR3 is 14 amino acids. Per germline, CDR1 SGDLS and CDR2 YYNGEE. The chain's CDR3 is CASSVTSGRETQYF. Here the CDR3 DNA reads TGTGCCAGCAGCGTCACTAGCGGGAGAGAGACCCAGTACTTC.

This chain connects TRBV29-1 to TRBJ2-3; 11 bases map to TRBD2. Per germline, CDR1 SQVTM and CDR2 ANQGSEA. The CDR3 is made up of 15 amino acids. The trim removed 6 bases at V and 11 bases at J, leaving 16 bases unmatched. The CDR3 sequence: CSVAPGLAEANEQYF. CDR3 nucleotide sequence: TGCAGCGTCGCCCCGGGACTAGCGGAAGCCAATGAGCAGTATTTT.

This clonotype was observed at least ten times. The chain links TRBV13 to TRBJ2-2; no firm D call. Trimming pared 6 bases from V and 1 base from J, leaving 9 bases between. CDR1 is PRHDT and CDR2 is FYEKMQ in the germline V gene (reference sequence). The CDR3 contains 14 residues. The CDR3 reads CASSTWGNTGELFF. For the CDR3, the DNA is TGTGCCAGCAGTACCTGGGGGAACACCGGGGAGCTGTTTTTT.

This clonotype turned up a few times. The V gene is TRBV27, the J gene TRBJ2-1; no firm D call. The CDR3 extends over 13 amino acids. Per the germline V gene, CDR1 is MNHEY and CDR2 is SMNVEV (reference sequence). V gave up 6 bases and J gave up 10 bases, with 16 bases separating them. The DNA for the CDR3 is TGTGCCAGCAGAAGCCGTAGGGTGTACGAGCAGTTCTTC. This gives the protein CASRSRRVYEQFF.

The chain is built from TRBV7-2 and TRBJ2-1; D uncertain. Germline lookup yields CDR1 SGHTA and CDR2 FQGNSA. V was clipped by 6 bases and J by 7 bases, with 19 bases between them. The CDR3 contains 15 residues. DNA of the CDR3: TGTGCCAGCAGTTCGCCCGCTAGGAATATAAATGAGCAGTTCTTC. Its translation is CASSSPARNINEQFF.

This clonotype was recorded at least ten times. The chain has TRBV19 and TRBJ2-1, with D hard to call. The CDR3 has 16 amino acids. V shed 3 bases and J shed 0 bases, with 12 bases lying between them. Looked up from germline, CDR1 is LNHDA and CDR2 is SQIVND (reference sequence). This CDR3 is CASSIKPPSSYNEQFF. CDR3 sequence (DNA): TGTGCCAGTAGTATCAAGCCCCCCAGCTCCTACAATGAGCAGTTCTTC.

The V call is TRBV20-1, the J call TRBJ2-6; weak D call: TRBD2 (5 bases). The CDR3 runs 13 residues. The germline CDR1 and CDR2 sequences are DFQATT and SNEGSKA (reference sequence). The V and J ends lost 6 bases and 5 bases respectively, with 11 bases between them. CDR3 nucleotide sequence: TGCAGTGCCGGGGTCGGGAGGGCCAACGTCCTGACTTTC. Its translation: CSAGVGRANVLTF.

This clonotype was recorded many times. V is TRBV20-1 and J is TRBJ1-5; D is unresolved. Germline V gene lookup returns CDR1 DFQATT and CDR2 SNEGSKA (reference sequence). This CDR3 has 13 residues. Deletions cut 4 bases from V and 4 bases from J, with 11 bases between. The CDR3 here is CSAKTSPNQPQHF. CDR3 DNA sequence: TGCAGTGCTAAAACATCCCCGAATCAGCCCCAGCATTTT.

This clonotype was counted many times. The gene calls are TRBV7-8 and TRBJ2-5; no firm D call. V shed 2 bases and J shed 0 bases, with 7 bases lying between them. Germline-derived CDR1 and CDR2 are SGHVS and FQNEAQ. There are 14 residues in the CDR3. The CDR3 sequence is CASSLLGYQETQYF. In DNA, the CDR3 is TGTGCCAGCAGCTTACTCGGGTACCAAGAGACCCAGTACTTC.

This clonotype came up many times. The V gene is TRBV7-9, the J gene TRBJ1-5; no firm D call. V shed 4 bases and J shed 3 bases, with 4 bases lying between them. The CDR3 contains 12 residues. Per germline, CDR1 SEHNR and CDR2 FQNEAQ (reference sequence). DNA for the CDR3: TGTGCCAGCAGCTCGGACAATCAGCCCCAGCATTTT. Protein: CASSSDNQPQHF.

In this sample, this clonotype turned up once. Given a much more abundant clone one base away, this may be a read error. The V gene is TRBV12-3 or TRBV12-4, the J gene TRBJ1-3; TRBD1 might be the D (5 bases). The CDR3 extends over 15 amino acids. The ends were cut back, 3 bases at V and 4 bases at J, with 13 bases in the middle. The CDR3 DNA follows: TGTGCCAGCAGTTTCGGGGGGGTTTCCGGAAACACCATATATTTT. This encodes CASSFGGVSGNTIYF.

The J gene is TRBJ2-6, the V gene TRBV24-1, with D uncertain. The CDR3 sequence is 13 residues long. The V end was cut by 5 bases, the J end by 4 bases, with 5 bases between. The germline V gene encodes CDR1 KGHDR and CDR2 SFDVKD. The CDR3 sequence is CATSGTGANVLTF. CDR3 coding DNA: TGTGCCACCAGTGGAACAGGGGCCAACGTCCTGACTTTC.